These 20 T cell receptor beta chains came from one sample sequenced in a study of early T cells in non-severe SARS-CoV-2 infection. TCRdb redid the calling of the 5' RACE reads with MiXCR, one entry per CDR3 protein. The sample includes tens of thousands of distinct CDR3 sequences, approximately 5% of them seen just once. The sample consisted of whole blood. The receptors shown here come from an adult who was a healthcare worker with PCR-confirmed SARS-CoV-2 infection or an uninfected control (not recorded which).

The table lists this clonotype with a few counts. The V gene is TRBV23-1, the J gene TRBJ1-5; a possible D gene is TRBD1 (6 bases). TRBV23-1 is labeled an ORF, and its function is uncertain. Deletions cut 5 bases from V and 1 base from J, with 12 bases between. This CDR3 has 15 amino acids. CDR3 amino acids: CASSNQGKSNQPQHF. For the CDR3, the DNA is TGCGCCAGCAGTAATCAGGGGAAGAGCAATCAGCCCCAGCATTTT.

This clonotype was counted many times. This sequence joins TRBV7-9 and TRBJ2-6; D ambiguous. V dropped 5 bases and J dropped 2 bases, with 4 bases sitting between them. CDR1 is SEHNR, CDR2 FQNEAQ, per germline (reference sequence). CDR3 length: 13 amino acids. The CDR3 here is CASSPTGANVLTF. For the CDR3, the DNA is TGTGCCAGCAGCCCCACTGGGGCCAACGTCCTGACTTTC.

This clonotype was seen repeatedly, ten times or more. This chain uses TRBV7-9 with TRBJ2-1; no clear D. In germline, CDR1 is SEHNR, CDR2 FQNEAQ (reference sequence). Trimming cost V 5 bases and J 6 bases, with 14 bases left between them. This CDR3 contains 14 residues. The CDR3 reads CASSPRRISNEQFF. The CDR3, as DNA: TGTGCCAGCAGCCCTCGAAGAATAAGCAATGAGCAGTTCTTC.

This clonotype occurred many times. The chain carries TRBV20-1 and TRBJ2-7, with 7 nucleotides matching TRBD2. V shed 6 bases and J 1 base; nucleotides not matched to a gene: 0. This CDR3 has 11 residues. Germline values: CDR1 DFQATT, CDR2 SNEGSKA (reference sequence). In DNA form, the CDR3 reads TGCAGTGCCGGGGGGTCCTACGAGCAGTACTTC. Encoded protein: CSAGGSYEQYF.

The gene calls are TRBV7-2 and TRBJ1-4; D is uncertain. Germline assignment: CDR1 SGHTA and CDR2 FQGNSA. The ends were cut back, 5 bases at V and 7 bases at J, with 14 bases in the middle. This CDR3 has 14 amino acids. CDR3 in amino acids: CASSPPGPGEKLFF. The CDR3 bases are TGTGCCAGCAGCCCTCCCGGACCCGGTGAAAAACTGTTTTTT. The variable domain in full, completed from reference TRBV7-2 and TRBJ1-4, reads GAGVSQSPSNKVTEKGKDVELRCDPISGHTALYWYRQSLGQGLEFLIYFQGNSAPDKSGLPSDRFSAERTGGSVSTLTIQRTQQEDSAVYLCASSPPGPGEKLFFGSGTQLSVL.

This clonotype was observed a handful of times. The chain has TRBV7-2 and TRBJ1-2; D is unclear. The germline CDR1 and CDR2 sequences are SGHTA and FQGNSA. Trimming took off 2 bases at V and 2 bases at J, with 6 bases between the two ends. This CDR3 comprises 13 residues. In DNA, the CDR3 is TGTGCCAGCAGCTTACGGGGAAACTATGGCTACACCTTC. This translates into CASSLRGNYGYTF.

In its sample, this clonotype was seen many times. The rearrangement links TRBV6-2 or TRBV6-3 to TRBJ2-7; D might be TRBD1 or TRBD2, each matching 6 bases. Trimming shortened V by 2 bases and J by 3 bases, and 11 bases separated the two germline ends. The V gene's germline CDR1 is MNHEY and CDR2 SVGEGT. CDR3 length: 14 residues. In DNA form, the CDR3 reads TGTGCCAGCAGTTACGAGGGGGGAGTCTACGAGCAGTACTTC. This gives the protein CASSYEGGVYEQYF.

This clonotype was observed many times. The chain employs TRBV25-1 and TRBJ2-1; D is perhaps TRBD1 (5 bases). The V end lost 2 bases, the J end lost 11 bases, and 16 bases lay between the germline ends. CDR1 MGHDK and CDR2 SYGVNS come from the germline V gene. This CDR3 spans 14 amino acids. In nucleotides, the CDR3 is TGTGCCAGCAGTGAACCGGACACCGAAAGTAAGCAGTTCTTC. Amino acids: CASSEPDTESKQFF.

This clonotype was found many times. This chain links TRBV29-1 with TRBJ2-7; a weak D match, TRBD2 (6 bases). CDR1 and CDR2 (germline): SQVTM, ANQGSEA. The CDR3 has 15 residues. Trimming stripped 6 bases from V and 5 bases from J, with 23 bases between. The CDR3 DNA follows: TGCAGCGTGGGGGGAATACCGCCTGCCCGGGACGAGCAGTACTTC. As protein: CSVGGIPPARDEQYF.

The sample holds many counts of this clonotype. This chain joins TRBV11-2 and TRBJ2-1; TRBD2 matches 10 bases. J lost 0 bases, V lost 5 bases, and 1 base had no gene match. Per the germline V gene, CDR1 is SGHAT and CDR2 is FQNNGV. The CDR3 length is 15 residues. CDR3 residues: CASSPSGSSYNEQFF. CDR3 coding DNA: TGTGCCAGCAGCCCTAGCGGGAGCTCCTACAATGAGCAGTTCTTC.

This clonotype was counted at least ten times. The V gene is TRBV19, the J gene TRBJ1-5; D call uncertain. Trimming removed 10 bases at V and 1 base at J, with 11 bases between. Germline values: CDR1 LNHDA, CDR2 SQIVND (reference sequence). The CDR3 is 13 residues long. This CDR3 reads CAIRGSSNQPQHF. The CDR3 bases are TGTGCCATTCGGGGAAGCAGCAATCAGCCCCAGCATTTT.

This clonotype was picked up many times. The chain links TRBV10-3 to TRBJ1-3; TRBD1 matches 9 bases. There are 16 residues in the CDR3. Germline assignment: CDR1 ENHRY and CDR2 SYGVKD. J was trimmed by 0 bases and V by 6 bases; bases with no gene match: 6. CDR3 in DNA: TGTGCCATCAGAGCGGAGGACAGGGGCTCTGGAAACACCATATATTTT. This codes for CAIRAEDRGSGNTIYF.

The rearrangement links TRBV2 to TRBJ1-4; D gene uncertain. The CDR3 sequence is 13 residues long. Trimming took 3 bases from V and 3 from J, leaving 5 bases between them. Per germline, CDR1 SNHLY and CDR2 FYNNEI. CDR3 residues: CASSDRSNEKLFF. In nucleotides, the CDR3 is TGTGCCAGCAGTGACAGATCTAATGAAAAACTGTTTTTT. Full variable domain (remainder filled in from reference TRBV2 and TRBJ1-4): EPEVTQTPSHQVTQMGQEVILRCVPISNHLYFYWYRQILGQKVEFLVSFYNNEISEKSEIFDDQFSVERPDGSNFTLKIRSTKLEDSAMYFCASSDRSNEKLFFGSGTQLSVL.

The chain couples TRBV12-3 or TRBV12-4 to TRBJ1-3; D is undetermined. This CDR3 has 14 residues. Trimming removed 5 bases from V and 0 bases from J, with 8 bases in between. CDR3 protein: CASSPQVSGNTIYF. The CDR3 DNA follows: TGTGCCAGCAGTCCGCAGGTCTCTGGAAACACCATATATTTT.

There are many counts of this clonotype. The chain couples TRBV6-6 to TRBJ1-4, with D tentatively TRBD1 (6 bases). The V end was cut by 6 bases, the J end by 8 bases, with 13 bases between. Looked up from germline, CDR1 is MNHNY and CDR2 is SVGAGI (reference sequence). The CDR3 is 13 amino acids. In DNA, the CDR3 is TGTGCCAGCAGCATCAACAGGGACGAAAAACTGTTTTTT. This sequence encodes CASSINRDEKLFF.

This clonotype appeared many times. The chain employs TRBV7-9 and TRBJ2-7; D uncertain. The V and J ends lost 5 bases and 3 bases respectively, with 8 bases between them. Per the germline V gene, CDR1 is SEHNR and CDR2 is FQNEAQ (reference sequence). CDR3 length equals 12 residues. For the CDR3, the DNA is TGTGCCAGCAGCGTAGAACTCTACGAGCAGTACTTC. Translating gives CASSVELYEQYF.

This clonotype showed up many times. The V call is TRBV5-1, the J call TRBJ2-7; maybe TRBD1 (6 bases). This CDR3 contains 16 residues. Germline lookup yields CDR1 SGHRS and CDR2 YFSETQ. V lost 0 bases to trimming and J lost 4 bases, with 17 bases between them. The CDR3 here is CASSLGKDSDLYEQYF. The CDR3 DNA follows: TGCGCCAGCAGCTTGGGGAAGGACAGTGACCTATACGAGCAGTACTTC.

In this sample, this clonotype turned up many times. The chain carries TRBV10-2 and TRBJ2-1, with 7 bases identical to TRBD2. Trimming cost V 6 bases and J 6 bases; bases outside gene matches: 11. The CDR3 length is 15 residues. Per the germline V gene, CDR1 is WSHSY and CDR2 is SAAADI. The chain's CDR3 is CASRLRSSGGNEQFF. CDR3 sequence (DNA): TGCGCCAGCAGGCTCCGTTCTAGCGGAGGCAATGAGCAGTTCTTC.

This clonotype was counted a few times. V and J are TRBV29-1 and TRBJ2-7; D uncertain. V was trimmed by 4 bases and J by 1 base, leaving 14 bases between them. In germline, CDR1 is SQVTM, CDR2 ANQGSEA. This CDR3 comprises 14 residues. In DNA, the CDR3 is TGCAGCGTTGTAGGATTGGACGGATCCTACGAGCAGTACTTC. This gives the protein CSVVGLDGSYEQYF.

The chain uses TRBV28 and TRBJ1-1, with 12 positions matching TRBD1. This CDR3 has 15 amino acids. Germline CDR1 is MDHEN and CDR2 is SYDVKM. Unmatched junction bases numbered 9, after V lost 2 bases and J lost 11 bases. The CDR3 DNA follows: TGTGCCAGCAGTTTAGAGGGGACAGGGGGCGTCAGGGCTTTCTTT. Translation: CASSLEGTGGVRAFF. Supplemented by reference TRBV28 and TRBJ1-1, the full variable domain reads DVKVTQSSRYLVKRTGEKVFLECVQDMDHENMFWYRQDPGLGLRLIYFSYDVKMKEKGDIPEGYSVSREKKERFSLILESASTNQTSMYLCASSLEGTGGVRAFFGQGTRLTVV.